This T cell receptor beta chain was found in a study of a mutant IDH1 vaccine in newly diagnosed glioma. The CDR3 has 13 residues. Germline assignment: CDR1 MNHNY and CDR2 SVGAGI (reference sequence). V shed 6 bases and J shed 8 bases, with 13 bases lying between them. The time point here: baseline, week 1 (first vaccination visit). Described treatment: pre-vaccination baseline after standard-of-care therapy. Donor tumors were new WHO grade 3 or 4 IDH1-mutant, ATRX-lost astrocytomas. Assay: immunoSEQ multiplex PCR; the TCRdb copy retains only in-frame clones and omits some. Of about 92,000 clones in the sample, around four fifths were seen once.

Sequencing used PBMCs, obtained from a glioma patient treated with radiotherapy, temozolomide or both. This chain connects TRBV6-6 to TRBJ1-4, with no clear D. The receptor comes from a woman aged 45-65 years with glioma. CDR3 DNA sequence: TGTGCCAGCAGCAACTACGGAGAGGAAAAACTGTTTTTT. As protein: CASSNYGEEKLFF.